The clone carrying this TCR beta chain was seen repeatedly, ten times or more. The template, roughly 0.45 ug total RNA, yielded TCR beta cDNA made with a constant-region primer. A slightly modified ARM-PCR protocol with three nested multiplex PCR rounds produced these TCR beta libraries. Rounds one and two of PCR, each of approximately 11 cycles, were primed with TRBV1-TRBV30 forward primers and a C-beta reverse primer. MiXCR, run by TCRdb on the multiplex PCR reads, gives a single entry per CDR3 protein. The sample has approximately 60,000 distinct CDR3 sequences; around 64% are singletons. The data originate from a study of tumor-infiltrating lymphocytes in primary liver carcinoma. Study-level background: Each sample had roughly 3.65 to 8 million productive TCRbeta reads regardless of tissue type.

This CDR3 has 15 amino acids. CDR1 is MDHEN and CDR2 is SYDVKM in the germline V gene. Losses at the gene ends were 3 bases for V and 2 bases for J; bases not matched to a gene: 6. Co-extraction yielded RNA and DNA from approximately 20-30 mg of unsorted bulk tissue. The sample was liver tumor tissue from sampling region 2. Subset in this sample: tumor region T2, inferior pole. The sequence derives from a man in his forties or fifties with primary liver carcinoma and hepatitis B virus infection. J is TRBJ2-7 and V is TRBV28; 8 nucleotides match TRBD1. The CDR3 region is CASSFGQGPAYEQYF. The CDR3 DNA sequence: TGTGCCAGCAGTTTCGGACAGGGACCGGCCTACGAGCAGTACTTC.